These 21 T cell receptor beta chains originate from one sample sequenced in a study of regulatory T cells in long-lasting Graves disease. This sample's time point: persistent/refractory GD, antithyroid drugs over 5 years with positive TRAb. There was RNA extracted from PBMCs, and the TCR library was made from it. Construction of TCR beta libraries relied on iRepertoire HTBI primers and on Arm-PCR targeting CDR3 regions. TCRdb called the multiplex PCR reads again in MiXCR, with one record for every CDR3 protein. The table lists 420,000 or so distinct CDR3 sequences, about 20% of them singletons. This material consisted of peripheral blood mononuclear cells (PBMCs), taken when the disease was refractory, from a patient treated with antithyroid drugs. Receptors were obtained from a female donor with Graves disease.

The gene calls are TRBV20-1 and TRBJ1-1; unclear D gene. The CDR3 extends over 13 amino acids. Germline V gives CDR1 DFQATT, CDR2 SNEGSKA (reference sequence). V shed 6 bases and J shed 0 bases, with 11 bases lying between them. In DNA form, the CDR3 reads TGCAGTGCAGAAGACGGACTGAACACTGAAGCTTTCTTT. Translation gives CSAEDGLNTEAFF.

This clonotype was picked up a small number of times. This rearrangement joins TRBV6-1 to TRBJ2-7; 7 bases line up with TRBD1. CDR1 is MNHNS, CDR2 SASEGT, per germline. J gave up 7 bases and V 6 bases, and 12 bases lay outside the gene matches. The CDR3 covers 14 residues. The CDR3 nucleotides are TGTGCCAGCAGCGTACAGGGGTATCTTCGAGAGCAGTACTTC. This codes for CASSVQGYLREQYF.

In this sample, this clonotype turned up many times. This rearrangement joins TRBV20-1 to TRBJ1-1; D not certain. V gave up 3 bases and J gave up 4 bases, with 6 bases separating them. The germline CDR1 and CDR2 sequences are DFQATT and SNEGSKA (reference sequence). The CDR3 length is 11 residues. In nucleotides, the CDR3 is TGCAGTGCTAGGTTAAGCACTGAAGCTTTCTTT. This translates into CSARLSTEAFF.

At least ten counts were recorded for this clonotype. The gene calls are TRBV10-3 and TRBJ1-2, with no clear D. The germline V and J ends were trimmed by 4 bases and 6 bases, with 21 bases remaining between them. CDR1 and CDR2 (germline): ENHRY, SYGVKD. This CDR3 spans 16 amino acids. The CDR3 nucleotides read TGTGCCATCAGTGGGCCACAGAGGACCATTATTGATGGCTACACCTTC. Amino acids: CAISGPQRTIIDGYTF.

Details on this clonotype: The conserved phenylalanine or tryptophan normally closing the CDR3 is absent here, so this likely arose from a read error. The rearrangement uses TRBV7-3 and TRBJ2-2; D ambiguous. The germline gives CDR1 SGHTA, CDR2 FQGTGA. Trimming took off 5 bases at V and 5 bases at J, with 12 bases between the two ends. This CDR3 is built from 14 residues. CDR3 bases: TGTGCCAGCAGCCCCACTCCCGGGACCGGGGAGCTGTTTCTT. Translated, it gives CASSPTPGTGELFL.

The J gene is TRBJ1-6, the V gene TRBV6-9; D perhaps matches TRBD1 (6 bases). The CDR3 spans 15 residues. Germline V gene sequence: CDR1 MNHGY, CDR2 SVAAGI. V was shortened by 3 bases and J by 5 bases, with 11 bases between the two germline ends. DNA for the CDR3: TGTGCCAGCAGTTACCTCAGGGGAAATAATTCACCCCTCCACTTT. Translated: CASSYLRGNNSPLHF.

This rearrangement joins TRBV7-8 to TRBJ2-7; 8 bases map to TRBD2. The CDR3 has 16 residues. Germline loops: CDR1 SGHVS, CDR2 FQNEAQ. J gave up 2 bases and V 5 bases, and 11 bases lay outside the gene matches. CDR3 in DNA: TGTGCCAGCAGCCCAAGACTAGCGCCTTTTCCCTACGAGCAGTACTTC. Amino acids: CASSPRLAPFPYEQYF.

This clonotype was seen more than once but under ten times. CDR3 sequence (DNA): TGTGCCAGCAGCCCGACAAGAGGGATGAACACTGAAGCTTTCTTT. This gives the protein CASSPTRGMNTEAFF. The chain joins TRBV7-9 to TRBJ1-1, with D unclear. The CDR3 is 15 amino acids. Germline CDR1 is SEHNR and CDR2 is FQNEAQ (reference sequence). V dropped 5 bases and J dropped 0 bases, with 13 bases sitting between them.

This chain uses TRBV9 with TRBJ1-2; 7 bases align to TRBD1. CDR1 and CDR2 (germline): SGDLS, YYNGEE. The CDR3 has 13 amino acids. Losses at the gene ends were 4 bases for V and 4 bases for J; bases not matched to a gene: 4. CDR3 residues: CASSTTGSYGYTF. The CDR3 DNA is TGTGCCAGCAGCACGACAGGGAGCTATGGCTACACCTTC.

Remarks on this clonotype: A much larger clone differs from this one at a single base, so this may be a read error. V usage is TRBV6-1 and J usage is TRBJ2-5, with D uncertain. The ends were cut back, 6 bases at V and 2 bases at J, with 13 bases in the middle. This CDR3 has 14 residues. CDR1 is MNHNS and CDR2 is SASEGT in the germline V gene. CDR3 in DNA: TGTGCCAGCAGGCCACCGGACCCACAAGAGACCCAGTACTTC. Encoded protein: CASRPPDPQETQYF.

V is TRBV29-1 and J is TRBJ2-7; TRBD2 aligns across 8 bases. Germline assignment: CDR1 SQVTM and CDR2 ANQGSEA. Losses at the gene ends were 6 bases for V and 5 bases for J; bases not matched to a gene: 12. The CDR3 extends over 14 amino acids. The chain's CDR3 is CSVRPRGRSDEQYF. CDR3 sequence (DNA): TGCAGCGTACGTCCGCGCGGGAGGTCGGACGAGCAGTACTTC.

Comment on this clonotype: Relative to the germline gene, one junction end is altered; a read error may explain this. V is TRBV2 and J is TRBJ2-2; 10 bases align to TRBD1. The germline V gene encodes CDR1 SNHLY and CDR2 FYNNEI. The CDR3 is 15 amino acids. The CDR3: CASRPGQGNAGELFF. CDR3 sequence (DNA): TGTGCCAGCAGGCCGGGACAGGGGAACGCCGGGGAGCTGTTTTTT.

Of note for this clonotype: A much larger clone is a single base away; this may be a read error. The chain couples TRBV28 to TRBJ1-2; D unclear. There are 13 residues in the CDR3. In germline, CDR1 is MDHEN, CDR2 SYDVKM. CDR3 coding DNA: TGTGCCAGCAGGTCCCTAGTGAACTGTGGCTACACCTTC. This encodes CASRSLVNCGYTF.

The gene calls are TRBV29-1 and TRBJ2-5; TRBD1 aligns across 8 bases. Germline V lookup: CDR1 SQVTM, CDR2 ANQGSEA. The ends lost 4 bases at V and 5 bases at J; junction bases unmatched: 9. CDR3 length: 14 residues. This CDR3 reads CSVVPGGRFETQYF. DNA for the CDR3: TGCAGCGTTGTCCCAGGGGGCAGATTTGAGACCCAGTACTTC.

With regard to this clonotype: A read error may account for a junction end that differs from germline. The chain has TRBV29-1 and TRBJ2-5, with 9 bases aligning to TRBD1. Germline CDR1 SQVTM, CDR2 ANQGSEA. The CDR3 spans 14 residues. The CDR3 DNA reads as TGCAGCGTTCTCCCCGGGACAGGGAGAGAGGCCCAGTACTTC. It specifies CSVLPGTGREAQYF.

The DNA of the CDR3 is TGCGCCAGCAGACAGACCAGGGGGCGGAGTGAAAAACTGTTTTTT. Protein sequence: CASRQTRGRSEKLFF. V gene TRBV5-1 combines with J gene TRBJ1-4; 8 positions match TRBD1. Germline assignment: CDR1 SGHRS and CDR2 YFSETQ. V was pared by 5 bases and J by 7 bases, with 10 bases of the junction left unmatched. This CDR3 contains 15 residues.

A few counts support this clonotype. The V and J genes are TRBV27 and TRBJ1-3; no definite D call. The CDR3 has 15 residues. Germline CDR1 MNHEY, CDR2 SMNVEV (reference sequence). Trimming removed 6 bases from V and 0 bases from J, with 12 bases in between. The chain's CDR3 is CASRDGGVSGNTIYF. The CDR3 DNA is TGTGCCAGCAGGGACGGAGGAGTCTCTGGAAACACCATATATTTT.

The V call is TRBV4-1, the J call TRBJ2-7, with TRBD2 identical over 8 bases. The CDR3 sequence is 16 residues long. Germline V gene data show CDR1 as MGHRA and CDR2 as YSYEKL. Unmatched junction bases numbered 8, after V lost 1 base and J lost 3 bases. The CDR3 loop reads CASSQAEVAGNYEQYF. The CDR3, as DNA: TGCGCCAGCAGCCAAGCTGAGGTAGCGGGGAACTACGAGCAGTACTTC.

In regard to this clonotype: This may arise from a read error, as a much more abundant clone is one base away. This chain links TRBV6-1 with TRBJ1-1; TRBD1 matches at 7 bases. This CDR3 comprises 15 residues. Germline V lookup: CDR1 MNHNS, CDR2 SASEGT. V was clipped by 4 bases and J by 11 bases; unmatched bases: 16. The CDR3 region has the DNA TGTGCCAGCAGTGCCCTCGGACAGGTCCCTCAGAGGGCTTTCTTT. Translating gives CASSALGQVPQRAFF.

V gene TRBV6-2 or TRBV6-3 combines with J gene TRBJ2-7, with no clear D. V was trimmed by 4 bases and J by 2 bases, leaving 12 bases between them. Germline CDR1 MNHEY, CDR2 SVGEGT. The CDR3 has 14 residues. CDR3 nucleotides: TGTGCCAGCAGTTTCCGTGGGTCCACCTACGAGCAGTACTTC. Amino acids: CASSFRGSTYEQYF.

Here the CDR3 DNA reads TGTGCCAGCAGTTCGGGACAGGAGAGGGGCGGGGAGCTGTTTTTT. Its translation: CASSSGQERGGELFF. J is TRBJ2-2 and V is TRBV27, with 8 bases matching TRBD1. The CDR3 consists of 15 residues. V dropped 4 bases and J dropped 7; count of bases not matched to a gene: 8. Per the germline V gene, CDR1 is MNHEY and CDR2 is SMNVEV (reference sequence).